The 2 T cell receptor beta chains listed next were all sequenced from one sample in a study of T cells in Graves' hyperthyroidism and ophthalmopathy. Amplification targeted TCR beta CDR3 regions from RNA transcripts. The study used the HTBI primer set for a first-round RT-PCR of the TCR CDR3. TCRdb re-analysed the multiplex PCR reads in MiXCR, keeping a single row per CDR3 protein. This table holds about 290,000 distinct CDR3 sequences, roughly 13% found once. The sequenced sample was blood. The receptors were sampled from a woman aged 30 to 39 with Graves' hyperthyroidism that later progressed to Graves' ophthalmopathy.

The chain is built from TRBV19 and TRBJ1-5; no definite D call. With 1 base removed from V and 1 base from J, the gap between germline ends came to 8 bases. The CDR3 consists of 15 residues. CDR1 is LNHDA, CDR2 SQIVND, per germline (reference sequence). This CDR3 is CASSIVGGSNQPQHF. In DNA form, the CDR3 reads TGTGCCAGTAGTATAGTAGGAGGGAGCAATCAGCCCCAGCATTTT.

Here the CDR3 DNA reads TGTGCCAGCAGCTTAGATCCTAGCGGCCGCCCAGTCGATGAGCAGTTCTTC. It encodes CASSLDPSGRPVDEQFF. The chain uses TRBV11-2 and TRBJ2-1, with 7 bases fitting TRBD2. CDR3 length: 17 amino acids. V was pared by 0 bases and J by 8 bases, with 13 bases of the junction left unmatched. The germline V gene has CDR1 SGHAT and CDR2 FQNNGV.